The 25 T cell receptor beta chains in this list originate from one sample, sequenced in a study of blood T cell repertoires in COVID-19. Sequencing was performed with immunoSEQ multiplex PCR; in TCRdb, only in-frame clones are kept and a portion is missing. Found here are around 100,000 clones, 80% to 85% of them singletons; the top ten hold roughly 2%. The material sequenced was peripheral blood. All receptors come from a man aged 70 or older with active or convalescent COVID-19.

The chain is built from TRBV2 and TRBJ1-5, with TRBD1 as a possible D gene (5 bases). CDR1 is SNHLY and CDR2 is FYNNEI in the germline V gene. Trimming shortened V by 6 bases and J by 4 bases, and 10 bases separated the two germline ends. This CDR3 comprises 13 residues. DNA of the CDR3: TGTGCCAGCAGGCTCGACAGTAATCAGCCCCAGCATTTT. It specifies CASRLDSNQPQHF.

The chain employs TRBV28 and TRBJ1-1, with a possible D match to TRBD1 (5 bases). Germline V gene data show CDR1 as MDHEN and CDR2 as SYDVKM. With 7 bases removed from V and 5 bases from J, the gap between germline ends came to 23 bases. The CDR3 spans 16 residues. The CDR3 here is CASNSPSAGSETEAFF. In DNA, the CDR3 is TGTGCCAGCAACTCCCCTTCGGCAGGGTCGGAGACTGAAGCTTTCTTT.

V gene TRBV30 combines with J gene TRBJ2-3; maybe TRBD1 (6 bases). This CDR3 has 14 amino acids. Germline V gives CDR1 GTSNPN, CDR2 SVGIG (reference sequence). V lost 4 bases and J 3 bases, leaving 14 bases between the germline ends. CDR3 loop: CAWTTGLSTDTQYF. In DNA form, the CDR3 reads TGTGCCTGGACCACAGGGTTATCAACAGATACGCAGTATTTT.

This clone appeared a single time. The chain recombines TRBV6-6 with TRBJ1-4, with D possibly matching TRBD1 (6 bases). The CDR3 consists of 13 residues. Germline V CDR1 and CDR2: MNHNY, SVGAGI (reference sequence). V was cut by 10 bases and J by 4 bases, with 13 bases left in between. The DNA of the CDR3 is TGTGCCACCGTGGACAGCGGTAATGAAAAACTGTTTTTT. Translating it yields CATVDSGNEKLFF.

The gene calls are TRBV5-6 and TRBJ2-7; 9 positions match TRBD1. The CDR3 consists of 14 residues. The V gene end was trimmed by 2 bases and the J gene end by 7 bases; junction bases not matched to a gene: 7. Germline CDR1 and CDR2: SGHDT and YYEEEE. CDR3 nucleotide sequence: TGTGCCAGCAGCTTCGGGACAGGGAATGGGGAGCAGTACTTC. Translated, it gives CASSFGTGNGEQYF.

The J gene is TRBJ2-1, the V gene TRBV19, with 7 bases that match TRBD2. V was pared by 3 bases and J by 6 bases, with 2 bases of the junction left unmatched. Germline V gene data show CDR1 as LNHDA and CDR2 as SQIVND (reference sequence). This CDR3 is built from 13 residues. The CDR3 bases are TGTGCCAGTAGTATTCCGGGAGGCAATGAGCAGTTCTTC. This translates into CASSIPGGNEQFF.

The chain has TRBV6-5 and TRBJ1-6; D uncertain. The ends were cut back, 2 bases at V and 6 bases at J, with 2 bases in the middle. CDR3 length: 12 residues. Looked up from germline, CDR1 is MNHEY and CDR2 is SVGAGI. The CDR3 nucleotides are TGTGCCAGCAGTTACCTTAATTCACCCCTCCACTTT. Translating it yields CASSYLNSPLHF.

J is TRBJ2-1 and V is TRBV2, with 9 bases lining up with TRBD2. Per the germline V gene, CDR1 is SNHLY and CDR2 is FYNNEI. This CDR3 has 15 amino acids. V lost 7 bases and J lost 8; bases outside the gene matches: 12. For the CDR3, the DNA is TGTGCCAGCACGAGCGTGCGGGGGGGCCGGGATGAGCAGTTCTTC. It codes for CASTSVRGGRDEQFF. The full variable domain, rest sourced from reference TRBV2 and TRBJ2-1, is EPEVTQTPSHQVTQMGQEVILRCVPISNHLYFYWYRQILGQKVEFLVSFYNNEISEKSEIFDDQFSVERPDGSNFTLKIRSTKLEDSAMYFCASTSVRGGRDEQFFGPGTRLTVL.

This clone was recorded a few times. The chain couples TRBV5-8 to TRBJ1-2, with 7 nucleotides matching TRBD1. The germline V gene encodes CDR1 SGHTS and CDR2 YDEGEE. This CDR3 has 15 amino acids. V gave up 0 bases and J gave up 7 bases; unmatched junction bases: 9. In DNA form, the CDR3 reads TGTGCCAGCAGCTTGGCGAGACAGGGCCTCGGTGGCTACACCTTC. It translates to CASSLARQGLGGYTF.

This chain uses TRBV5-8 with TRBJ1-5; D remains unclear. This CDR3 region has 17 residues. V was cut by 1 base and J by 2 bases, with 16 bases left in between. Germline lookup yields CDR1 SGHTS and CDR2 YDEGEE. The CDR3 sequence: CASSLYRDLGRNQPQHF. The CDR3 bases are TGTGCCAGCAGCTTGTATCGGGATTTAGGACGCAATCAGCCCCAGCATTTT. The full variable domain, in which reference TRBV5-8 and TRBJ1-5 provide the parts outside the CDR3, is EAGVTQSPTHLIKTRGQQATLRCSPISGHTSVYWYQQALGLGLQFLLWYDEGEERNRGNFPPRFSGRQFPNYSSELNVNALELEDSALYLCASSLYRDLGRNQPQHFGDGTRLSIL.

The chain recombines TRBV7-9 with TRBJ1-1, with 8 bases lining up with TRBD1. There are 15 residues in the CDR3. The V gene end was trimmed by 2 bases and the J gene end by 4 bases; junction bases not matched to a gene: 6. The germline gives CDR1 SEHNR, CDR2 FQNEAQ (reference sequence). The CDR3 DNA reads TGTGCCAGCAGCTTAAGGGGACAGGTAATCACTGAAGCTTTCTTT. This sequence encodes CASSLRGQVITEAFF.

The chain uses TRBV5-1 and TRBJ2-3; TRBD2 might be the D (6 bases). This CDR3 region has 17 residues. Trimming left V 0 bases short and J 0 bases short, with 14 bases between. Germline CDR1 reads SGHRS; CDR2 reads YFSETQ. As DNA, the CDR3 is TGCGCCAGCAGCTTGGCCCAAGGGAGGATTAGCACAGATACGCAGTATTTT. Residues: CASSLAQGRISTDTQYF.

In DNA form, the CDR3 reads TGTGCCAGCAGAGTACAGGGGCAGGGAAACACCATATATTTT. It codes for CASRVQGQGNTIYF. The chain has TRBV5-8 and TRBJ1-3; 7 bases match TRBD1. This CDR3 spans 14 amino acids. V dropped 5 bases and J dropped 4; count of bases not matched to a gene: 6. In germline, CDR1 is SGHTS, CDR2 YDEGEE.

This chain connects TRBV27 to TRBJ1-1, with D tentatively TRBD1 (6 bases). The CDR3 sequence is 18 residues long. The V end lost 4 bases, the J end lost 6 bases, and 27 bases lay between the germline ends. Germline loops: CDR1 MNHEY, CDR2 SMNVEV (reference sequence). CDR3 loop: CASSSHPGREGVGAEAFF. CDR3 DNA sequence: TGTGCCAGCAGTTCCCACCCCGGGAGGGAGGGGGTCGGCGCTGAAGCTTTCTTT.

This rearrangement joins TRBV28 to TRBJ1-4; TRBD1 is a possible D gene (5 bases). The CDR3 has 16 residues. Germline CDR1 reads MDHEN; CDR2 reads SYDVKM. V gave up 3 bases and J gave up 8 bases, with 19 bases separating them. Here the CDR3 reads CASSFTSGGLTEKLFF. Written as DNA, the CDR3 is TGTGCCAGCAGTTTTACATCCGGGGGACTTACGGAAAAACTGTTTTTT. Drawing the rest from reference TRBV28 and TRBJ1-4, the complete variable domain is DVKVTQSSRYLVKRTGEKVFLECVQDMDHENMFWYRQDPGLGLRLIYFSYDVKMKEKGDIPEGYSVSREKKERFSLILESASTNQTSMYLCASSFTSGGLTEKLFFGSGTQLSVL.

The CDR3, as DNA: TGTGCCAGCAGTTACTCGGGGGGAAGAAATCAGCCCCAGCATTTT. Translated, it gives CASSYSGGRNQPQHF. This sequence joins TRBV6-5 and TRBJ1-5; maybe TRBD1 (5 bases). CDR1 is MNHEY and CDR2 is SVGAGI in the germline V gene. V shed 0 bases and J shed 4 bases, with 10 bases lying between them. CDR3 length equals 15 residues.

CDR3 sequence reads: CASSLRGEKDTQYF. The CDR3 DNA reads as TGTGCCAGCAGCCTACGCGGGGAGAAAGATACGCAGTATTTT. The rearrangement uses TRBV7-3 and TRBJ2-3; TRBD2 might be the D (6 bases). The CDR3 contains 14 residues. V was pared by 5 bases and J by 5 bases, with 14 bases between. CDR1 is SGHTA and CDR2 is FQGTGA in the germline V gene.

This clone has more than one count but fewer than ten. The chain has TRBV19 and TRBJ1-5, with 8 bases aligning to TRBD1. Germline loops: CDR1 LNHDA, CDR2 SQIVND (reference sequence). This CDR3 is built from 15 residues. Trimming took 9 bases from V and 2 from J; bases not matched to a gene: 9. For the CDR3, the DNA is TGTGCCAGCAGATCCAGGGGGCGCGGCAATCAGCCCCAGCATTTT. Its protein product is CASRSRGRGNQPQHF.

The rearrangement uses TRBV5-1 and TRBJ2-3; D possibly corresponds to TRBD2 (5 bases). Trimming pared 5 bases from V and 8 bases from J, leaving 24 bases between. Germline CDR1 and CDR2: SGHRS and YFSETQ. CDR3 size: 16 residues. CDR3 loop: CASRRTGNDQMGTQYF. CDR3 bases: TGCGCCAGCAGACGGACGGGGAACGACCAAATGGGTACGCAGTATTTT.

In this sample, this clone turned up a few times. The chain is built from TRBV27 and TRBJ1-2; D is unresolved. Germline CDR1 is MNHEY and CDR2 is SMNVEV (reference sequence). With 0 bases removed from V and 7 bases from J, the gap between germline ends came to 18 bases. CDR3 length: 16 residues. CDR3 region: CASSLSLIAGAGGYTF. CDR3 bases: TGTGCCAGCAGTTTATCCCTGATAGCGGGCGCAGGTGGCTACACCTTC.

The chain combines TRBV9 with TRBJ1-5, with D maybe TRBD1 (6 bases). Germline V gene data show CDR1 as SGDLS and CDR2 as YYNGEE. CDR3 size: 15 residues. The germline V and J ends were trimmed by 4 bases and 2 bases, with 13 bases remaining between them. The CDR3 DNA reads TGTGCCAGCAGCTCGACAGGTCAGGGCAATCAGCCCCAGCATTTT. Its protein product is CASSSTGQGNQPQHF.

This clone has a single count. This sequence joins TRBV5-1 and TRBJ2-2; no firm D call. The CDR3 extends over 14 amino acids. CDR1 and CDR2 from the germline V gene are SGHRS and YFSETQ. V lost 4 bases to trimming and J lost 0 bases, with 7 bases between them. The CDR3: CASSIYANTGELFF. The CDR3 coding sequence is TGCGCCAGCAGCATCTACGCGAACACCGGGGAGCTGTTTTTT.

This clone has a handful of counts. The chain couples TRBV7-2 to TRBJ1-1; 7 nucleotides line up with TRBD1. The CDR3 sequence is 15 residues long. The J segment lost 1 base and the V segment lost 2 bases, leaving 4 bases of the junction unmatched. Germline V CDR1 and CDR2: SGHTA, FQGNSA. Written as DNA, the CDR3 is TGTGCCAGCAGCTTATTCGGGACAGAGAACACTGAAGCTTTCTTT. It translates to CASSLFGTENTEAFF.

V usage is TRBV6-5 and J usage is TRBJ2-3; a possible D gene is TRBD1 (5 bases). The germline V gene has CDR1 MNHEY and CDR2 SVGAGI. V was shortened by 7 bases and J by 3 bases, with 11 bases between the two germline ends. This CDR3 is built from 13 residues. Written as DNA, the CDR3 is TGTGCCAGCAACGTCAAGGGGACAGATACGCAGTATTTT. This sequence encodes CASNVKGTDTQYF.

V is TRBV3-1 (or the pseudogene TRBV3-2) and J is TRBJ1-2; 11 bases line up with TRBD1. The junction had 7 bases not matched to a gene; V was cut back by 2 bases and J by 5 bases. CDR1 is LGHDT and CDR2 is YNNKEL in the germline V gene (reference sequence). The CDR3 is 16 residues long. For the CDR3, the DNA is TGTGCCAGCAGCCAACCAACAGGACAGGGGGCTTATGGCTACACCTTC. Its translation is CASSQPTGQGAYGYTF.